This T cell receptor beta chain came from a study of blood T cell repertoires in COVID-19. Profiling relied on immunoSEQ multiplex PCR, and the TCRdb table lists in-frame clones only, not all of them. The sample includes 390,000 or so clones, about 86% of them seen just once. This CDR3 has 16 residues. CDR1 LGHNA and CDR2 YNFKEQ come from the germline V gene. V lost 0 bases, J lost 8 bases, and 16 bases lay in between. This clone was seen more than once but under ten times. This sequence joins TRBV4-2 and TRBJ1-4, with D tentatively TRBD1 (6 bases). The sequence was obtained from a woman in her forties or fifties who had recovered from COVID-19. The sequencing sample was made of PBMCs or T cells enriched from blood (not recorded which). CDR3 residues: CASSQEYRQGSEKLFF. As DNA, the CDR3 is TGTGCCAGCAGCCAAGAATATAGGCAGGGGAGCGAAAAACTGTTTTTT.